This T cell receptor beta chain was captured in a study of T cell changes during pregnancy in multiple sclerosis. CDR3 length equals 12 residues. CDR1 and CDR2 from the germline V gene are SGHTA and FQGNSA. Trimming pared 3 bases from V and 4 bases from J, leaving 7 bases between. Libraries were prepared by immunoSEQ multiplex PCR; TCRdb keeps only in-frame clonotypes and omits some of them. The table includes fewer than 85,000 clones, more than 85% detected once. V gene TRBV7-2 combines with J gene TRBJ2-7; D remains unclear. This specimen was peripheral blood, taken after pregnancy. The clonotype was recovered from a female donor in good health, enrolled as a control in a pregnancy study. Here the CDR3 reads CASSFPYYEQYF. Here the CDR3 DNA reads TGTGCCAGCAGCTTTCCCTATTACGAGCAGTACTTC.